The T cell receptor (beta chain) under discussion was sequenced for a study of blood T cell repertoires in COVID-19. Sequencing was performed with immunoSEQ multiplex PCR; in TCRdb, only in-frame clones are kept and a portion is missing. This repertoire shows nearly 200,000 clones, approximately 87% found once; its top ten account for 0.75% to 0.95%. The length of the CDR3 is 13 residues. The V gene lost 6 bases and the J gene lost 7 bases, with 15 bases spanning the gap. The chain combines TRBV12-3 or TRBV12-4 with TRBJ1-2; D might be TRBD1 (6 bases). Sequenced input: peripheral blood. The sequence derives from a woman aged 70-85 years with acute or convalescent COVID-19. CDR3: CASRLMGAGGYTF. Written as DNA, the CDR3 is TGTGCCAGCAGGCTTATGGGGGCTGGTGGCTACACCTTC.